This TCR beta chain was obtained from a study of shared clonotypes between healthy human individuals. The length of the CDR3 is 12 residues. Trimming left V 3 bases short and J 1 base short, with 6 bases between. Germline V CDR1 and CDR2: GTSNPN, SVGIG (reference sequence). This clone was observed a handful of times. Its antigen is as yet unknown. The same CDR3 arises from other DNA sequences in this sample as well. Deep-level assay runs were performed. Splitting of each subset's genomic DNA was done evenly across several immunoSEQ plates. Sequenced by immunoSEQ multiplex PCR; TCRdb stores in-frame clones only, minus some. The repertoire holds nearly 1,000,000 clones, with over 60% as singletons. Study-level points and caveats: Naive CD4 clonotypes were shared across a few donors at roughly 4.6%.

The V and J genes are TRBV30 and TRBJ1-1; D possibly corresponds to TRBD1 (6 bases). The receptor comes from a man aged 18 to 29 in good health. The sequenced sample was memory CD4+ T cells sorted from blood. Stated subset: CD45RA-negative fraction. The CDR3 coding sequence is TGTGCCTGGAGGGACAGGAACACTGAAGCTTTCTTT. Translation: CAWRDRNTEAFF.